This T cell receptor (beta chain) was sequenced for a study of cytomegalovirus exposure and HLA in healthy donors (dated by TCRdb to 2016 to 2017). For the wider study: An earlier analysis of about 560 of the donors reported approximately 260 Gb of sequence data and approximately 120 million unique TCR beta sequences obtained from about 170 million T cells. Of the roughly 400 genotyped donors, 75% to 85% were placed in the genetic ancestry cluster associated with self-reported Caucasian donors. HLA typing included class I and class II loci at four-digit resolution. The study profiled the T cell repertoires of under 850 subjects by immunosequencing and related them to cytomegalovirus serostatus. Among 398 genotyped donors of the cohort, an average of around 250,000 unique TCR beta nucleotide sequences was sequenced per donor, of which about 18% were non-productive. To decide whether each TCR beta V gene segment behaved as functional or pseudogenic, an earlier analysis of some 570 of the donors relied on high-throughput TCR beta sequencing. A later analysis re-analyzed previously published TCR beta repertoires from several hundred donors and added high-resolution HLA genotyping to study TCR occurrence patterns. To predict cytomegalovirus infection status, the study brought together high-throughput TCR immunosequencing, statistical association of individual TCRs with disease status, and machine learning. Genome-wide SNP genotypes for about 55% of the roughly 670 donors were used in a later genetic analysis, which treated that subset as a discovery cohort. The study was designed to test whether signatures of past pathogen exposure could be identified by cataloging public T cell receptors. Several DR-DQ haplotypes were treated as single units for association and clustering because of strong linkage in the cohort. All discovery cohort repertoires had been generated on a single sequencing platform. The number of donors typed differed by locus, with 629-630 for A, B, C, DRB1 and DQB1, over 500 for DQA1, 606 for DPA1, and 472 for DPB1. About 280 gigabases of sequencing data and around 90 million unique TCR sequences made up an early release that covered several hundred HLA-typed donors. The later analysis used no new phenotypic data to find candidate immune exposures, relying instead on TCR beta sequences and their occurrence across donors. Donor age, sex, ethnicity and CMV serostatus were collected together with the repertoire data. Besides the first cohort of around 700 subjects, a separate validation cohort made up of roughly 120 different subjects was used. Results and caveats for the whole study, not just this receptor: Across donors, most TCR sequences were observed very rarely, whereas some public TCRs were present in many individuals. At a false discovery rate of 0.05, a later analysis linked some 18,000 TCR beta sequences to specific HLA alleles. In vitro tests confirmed that three of the cytomegalovirus-associated TCR beta chains recognize cytomegalovirus antigens. Strong co-occurrence of HLA alleles, especially DR and DQ, made assigning TCR associations to individual alleles difficult. Linkage disequilibrium might explain the correlated functional status among segregating V segments, but an unknown experimental factor could not be excluded. According to a later genetic analysis, donors in an Asian-associated ancestry cluster had fewer N-insertions in productive TCRs than the roughly 700-donor mean. The authors suggested that the approach could potentially be generalized to other disease states and immunological phenotypes. CMV serostatus was the only immune exposure information available for the cohort. Cytomegalovirus status was reported to be diagnosed by the classifier with high specificity and sensitivity in both the original and validation cohorts. Most CMV-associated TCR beta chains appeared to be HLA-restricted in a later analysis, and the HLA associations seemed to be driven largely by CMV exposure. A later analysis found that TCR association rates varied across HLA loci, with DRB1 alleles showing the most associated TCRs and HLA-C alleles the fewest. Only TCR beta chains were sequenced in this cohort, and the absence of alpha or paired-chain data limited detectable features. In a later analysis, HLA-associated TCR beta chains showed more clonal expansion and lower generation probabilities than non-associated chains that were equally common. A further reported finding was that TCR beta sequences accurately predicted the HLA-A and HLA-B alleles for most subjects in the first cohort. Because counts were too low, roughly 17 rarely observed V segments, including chromosome 9 orphons, were left out of the earlier analysis of a few hundred of the donors. A later analysis reported that several top co-occurrence clusters appeared linked to parvovirus B19, influenza, CMV and Epstein-Barr virus. Some IMGT-functional V segments, including TRBV6-2 and TRBV6-3, could not be told apart with the 87-base-pair reads, so those segments were excluded. Sequencing depth was assumed to be roughly uniform across donors in the presence/absence analyses, though that assumption may not hold. An association between a missense DCLRE1C variant and V-gene and J-gene trimming of TCR beta chains was found in a later genetic analysis and replicated in an independent cohort. An earlier analysis of 450 to 750 of the donors showed that most TCR beta V segments appeared in productive rearrangements either about 87% or about 30% of the time, which broadly matched IMGT annotations. The study gave a list of some 150 TCR beta chains associated with cytomegalovirus. The sequencing pipeline was judged likely to have produced a cluster of highly shared sequence variants as a technical artifact. HLA typing was unavailable for some donors at each locus, so association tests used only the typed subset.

Libraries were made using the immunoSEQ multiplex PCR assay. For the multiplex PCR, a mixture combining 60 forward primers for TCR Vbeta segments and 13 reverse primers for TCR Jbeta segments was used. A multiplex PCR assay on genomic DNA amplified the CDR3 region of rearranged TCR beta genes. The Illumina HiSeq System was used to sequence the amplified TCR beta libraries as 87-base-pair reads. The original pipeline was this. Across the roughly 640 repertoires, a later analysis counted 60 million to 90 million unique TCR beta chains, roughly 11 million of which were shared by at least two donors. A nearest-neighbor algorithm error-corrected the raw reads and collapsed the reads into unique sequences, merging closely related sequences to remove PCR and sequencing errors. CDR3 sequences were aligned to IMGT reference sequences to assign V, D and J gene segments. Each retained sequence needed at least a six-nucleotide match to both a V gene segment and a J gene segment. A rearrangement counted as productive if the CDR3 had no stop codons and remained in frame with V and J, and every other rearrangement counted as non-productive. Following IMGT convention, CDR3 was defined as the stretch from the second conserved V-encoded cysteine to the conserved J-encoded phenylalanine. The earlier analysis of approximately 590 of the donors excluded any sequence lacking an unambiguous match to a single V gene segment. An earlier analysis of around 600 of the donors classified V segments as functional when productive rearrangements were above 56.7% and as segregating when the standard deviation between donors was above 5%. To diagnose cytomegalovirus status from the catalog of TCR beta chain sequences, a statistical classification framework was built. In a later analysis, V and J genes were assigned by comparing TCR nucleotide sequences against IMGT/GENE-DB human TR gene sequences. A later analysis assigned CDR3 sequences and most-parsimonious VDJ recombination scenarios with the TCRdist pipeline. In a later analysis, every TCR beta chain was defined by the combination of its CDR3 amino acid sequence and its V-gene family, and reads without a unique V-gene family were dropped. A later analysis removed over 500 highly shared, low-generation-probability nucleotide sequences to deal with suspected cross-contamination and a sequencing artifact. In a later analysis, a clonal expansion index was calculated for each public chain from normalized within-repertoire ranks of inferred template counts. Generation probabilities in a later analysis came from a VDJ recombination model fitted to out-of-frame rearrangements, and those results were checked against IGoR. In a later analysis, TCR-TCR, TCR-HLA and TCR-CMV co-occurrence was scored with hypergeometric tests, and a repertoire-size bias correction was applied to TCR pairs. False discovery rates were estimated in a later analysis by permuting HLA or CMV assignments 20 times. In a later analysis, co-occurring TCRs were grouped using DBSCAN, with TCRdist sequence similarity added in when clustering inside HLA-allele-positive subsets. For co-occurrence clustering, repertoires with fewer than 30,000 or more than 120,000 public chains were excluded, along with a handful of repertoires with anomalous nucleotide sharing. This immuneACCESS table, as held by TCRdb, lists in-frame sequences with V and J called but not all clones. Of the missing ones, under half trace to an unresolved V gene in checked studies; the others have no known cause. Clone size and V and J calls were adopted from that table, with D and trimming inferred from the DNA. Within this sample are more than 150,000 clones, with about 80% of them counted one time only. Jointly, the top ten make up about 2.3% of the sample.

Per the germline V gene (reference sequence), LNHDA is the CDR1 and SQIVND is the CDR2. V is shortened by 3 bases, J by 6 bases, and the region joining them spans 11 bases. The CDR3 holds 13 amino acids from the cysteine to the phenylalanine. Just CDR3 DNA is preserved here, 39 bases in frame from base 1. The cohort consisted of 650 to 700 healthy bone marrow donors. At the time of sampling, every cohort member was nominally healthy, though immune exposures that went unrecorded were likely present. The donor tested CMV seronegative and was one of the 352 seronegative cohort members. Each donor provided a peripheral blood sample, and peripheral blood mononuclear cells were used for TCR beta sequencing. The Qiagen DNeasy Blood Extraction Kit was used to extract genomic DNA from the blood cell samples. Regarding this clone: Its binding antigen is unknown. The record has no base qualities; no much larger clone is one base away.

Recombination connected TRBV19 to TRBJ1-1; the D gene is unclear. What was sequenced was PBMCs. The TCR sequence derives from a woman between 25 and 40 years old in good health and CMV-seronegative. Here the CDR3 is given as CASSIPGWAEAFF. The sequence in DNA is TGTGCCAGTAGTATCCCGGGGTGGGCTGAAGCTTTCTTT.